What follows is one TCR beta chain and its context. J lost 5 bases, V lost 6 bases, and 7 bases had no gene match. This CDR3 is 13 amino acids long. Germline V gene data show CDR1 as MDHEN and CDR2 as SYDVKM. These data are taken from a study of blood T cell repertoires in COVID-19. The protocol was immunoSEQ multiplex PCR, while the TCRdb copy is restricted to in-frame clones and leaves out a portion. The top ten hold about 10% of the sample, which has roughly 150,000 clones, almost 80% seen once. The V gene is TRBV28, the J gene TRBJ2-7; 7 nucleotides agree with TRBD2. The clonotype was recovered from a man between 60 and 75 years old who had recovered from COVID-19. The sequencing input was peripheral blood. Here the CDR3 DNA reads TGTGCCAGCAGCCCGGGGGGACTCCACGAGCAGTACTTC. This sequence encodes CASSPGGLHEQYF.